A selection of T cell receptor beta chains follows, all from one sample in a study of blood T cell repertoires in COVID-19. Only in-frame clones appear in the TCRdb table, and some are missing; sequencing was by immunoSEQ multiplex PCR. This table has about 320,000 clones, around 89% appearing once. Material for sequencing was peripheral blood. Source of these receptors: a man between 18 and 35 years old who had recovered from COVID-19. The CDR3 runs from the conserved cysteine through the conserved F or W. A D gene is named only where the DNA matches it firmly. Some rows mark clone size as missing; the rest say once, few, many or name a class of expanded clone.

v_call	j_call	d_call	clone_size	cdr3_aa
TRBV7-3	TRBJ2-3	TRBD2	.	CASSLSLSRTRVADTQYF
TRBV27	TRBJ2-7	TRBD2	.	CASSLGLAGADEQYF
TRBV7-2	TRBJ2-3	TRBD2	.	CASSLSGGGSDTQYF
TRBV12-5	TRBJ2-5	TRBD2	.	CASGSPRLAGGETQYF
TRBV4-3	TRBJ1-1	.	.	CASSQDRGLNTEAFF
TRBV19	TRBJ1-1	TRBD1	.	CASSSFALGTGQMNTEAFF
TRBV5-1	TRBJ1-1	TRBD1	.	CASSHGTDTEAFF
TRBV11-2	TRBJ1-2	.	.	CASSLARRGYTF
TRBV7-9	TRBJ1-4	TRBD1	.	CASSKNAGTGEKLFF
TRBV25-1	TRBJ2-1	.	.	CASSEWTEQFF
TRBV18	TRBJ2-1	TRBD1	.	CASSPDRGLSRNEQFF
TRBV3-1/TRBV3-2	TRBJ2-1	TRBD2	.	CASSQDLAGDGEQFF
TRBV3-1/TRBV3-2	TRBJ1-2	TRBD1	.	CASSSDRANGYTF
TRBV5-5	TRBJ1-3	.	once	CASSLEHARNTIYF
TRBV6-2/TRBV6-3	TRBJ2-6	TRBD1	.	CASSWGQGVAGANVLTF
TRBV12-3/TRBV12-4	TRBJ1-2	.	.	CASSLGEYGYTF
TRBV5-1	TRBJ2-2	TRBD1	.	CASSLGYGQGNTGELFF
TRBV9	TRBJ2-5	.	.	CASSVGSGETQYF
TRBV24-1	TRBJ1-5	TRBD1	.	CATSEGGQGRVDQPQHF
TRBV21-1	TRBJ1-5	.	once	CASHRAEDGQPQHF
TRBV12-3/TRBV12-4	TRBJ1-5	.	.	CASSPGGSQPQHF
TRBV7-9	TRBJ1-2	.	.	CASSLVRGNYGYTF
TRBV10-3	TRBJ1-1	TRBD1	.	CAISEYPGQGAKYDEAFF
TRBV5-1	TRBJ2-6	TRBD1	few	CASTTGGAGANVLTF
TRBV6-5	TRBJ1-1	TRBD1	.	CASSYEGQGMNTEAFF
TRBV2	TRBJ2-7	.	.	CASSDGYAGLGTSYEQYF
TRBV29-1	TRBJ1-3	.	.	CSVEVNSGNTIYF
TRBV18	TRBJ2-2	TRBD1	many	CASSAATGGTGELFF
TRBV19	TRBJ1-1	.	.	CASSIRGGGTIEAFF
TRBV6-5	TRBJ1-4	.	.	CASRRATNEKLFF
TRBV7-2	TRBJ2-2	TRBD1	once	CASSLSPGTVTGELFF
TRBV5-1	TRBJ2-2	.	.	CASKPPGGIGTGELFF
TRBV27	TRBJ2-7	.	.	CASSPGRGYEQYF
TRBV5-1	TRBJ2-5	.	.	CASSLSPRETQYF
TRBV7-9	TRBJ2-1	TRBD2	.	CASSLGAGGGNEQFF
TRBV4-2	TRBJ1-1	.	.	CASSPHPRAEAFF
TRBV19	TRBJ1-6	TRBD1	.	CASSPGQHYNSPLHF
TRBV6-2/TRBV6-3	TRBJ1-5	.	.	CASSYAQVNQPQHF
TRBV29-1	TRBJ1-5	.	.	CSVGFREGNQPQHF
TRBV5-1	TRBJ2-1	TRBD2	.	CASSLAGASGGTYNEQFF
TRBV6-6	TRBJ1-1	TRBD1	.	CASSGQGAKAFF
TRBV3-1/TRBV3-2	TRBJ1-3	.	.	CASSGGPSRAGNTIYF
TRBV19	TRBJ2-1	TRBD1	.	CASSLQRTGEQFF
TRBV18	TRBJ1-2	.	.	CASSPQPLQGYGYTF
TRBV3-1/TRBV3-2	TRBJ1-4	.	.	CASSFYEAGWLGKLFF
TRBV3-1/TRBV3-2	TRBJ1-2	.	few	CASSQEGARGYTF